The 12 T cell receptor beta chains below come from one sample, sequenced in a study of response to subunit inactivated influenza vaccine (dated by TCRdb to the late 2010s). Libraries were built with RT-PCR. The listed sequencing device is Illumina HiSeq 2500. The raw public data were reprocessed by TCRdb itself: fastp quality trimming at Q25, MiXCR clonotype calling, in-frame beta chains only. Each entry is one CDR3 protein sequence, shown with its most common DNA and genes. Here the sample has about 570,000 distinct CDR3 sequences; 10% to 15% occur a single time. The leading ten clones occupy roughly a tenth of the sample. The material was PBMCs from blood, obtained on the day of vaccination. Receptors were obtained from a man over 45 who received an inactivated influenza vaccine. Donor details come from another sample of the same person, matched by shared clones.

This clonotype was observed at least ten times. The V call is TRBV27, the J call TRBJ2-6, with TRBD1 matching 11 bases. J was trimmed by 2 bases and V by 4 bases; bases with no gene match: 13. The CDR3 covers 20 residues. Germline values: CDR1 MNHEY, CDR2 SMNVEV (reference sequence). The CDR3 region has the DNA TGTGCCAGCAGTTCAAATGTCGGGACAGGGGGTGTCCCTGGGGCCAACGTCCTGACTTTC. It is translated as CASSSNVGTGGVPGANVLTF.

In DNA form, the CDR3 reads TGTGCCAGCAGAACAGCGCTCTCCTACGAGCAGTACTTC. Translation gives CASRTALSYEQYF. The rearrangement links TRBV27 to TRBJ2-7; D is uncertain. V gave up 6 bases and J gave up 0 bases, with 9 bases separating them. Germline CDR1 reads MNHEY; CDR2 reads SMNVEV (reference sequence). The CDR3 spans 13 residues.

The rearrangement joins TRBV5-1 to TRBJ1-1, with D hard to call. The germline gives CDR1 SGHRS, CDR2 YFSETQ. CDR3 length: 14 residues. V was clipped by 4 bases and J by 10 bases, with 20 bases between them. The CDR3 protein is CASSPGGPGGGAFF. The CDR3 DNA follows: TGCGCCAGCAGCCCGGGAGGGCCCGGTGGCGGAGCTTTCTTT.

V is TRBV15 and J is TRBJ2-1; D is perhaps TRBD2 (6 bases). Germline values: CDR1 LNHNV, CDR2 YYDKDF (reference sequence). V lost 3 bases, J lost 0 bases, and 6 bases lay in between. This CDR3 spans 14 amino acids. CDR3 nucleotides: TGTGCCACCAGCAGCGGGGGCTCCTACAATGAGCAGTTCTTC. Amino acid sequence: CATSSGGSYNEQFF.

The CDR3 is CSTHRDGAFF. The CDR3 region has the DNA TGCAGCACTCACCGGGACGGGGCTTTCTTT. The rearrangement links TRBV29-1 to TRBJ1-1, with TRBD1 as a possible D gene (5 bases). V gave up 8 bases and J gave up 11 bases, with 15 bases separating them. This CDR3 has 10 amino acids. Looked up from germline, CDR1 is SQVTM and CDR2 is ANQGSEA.

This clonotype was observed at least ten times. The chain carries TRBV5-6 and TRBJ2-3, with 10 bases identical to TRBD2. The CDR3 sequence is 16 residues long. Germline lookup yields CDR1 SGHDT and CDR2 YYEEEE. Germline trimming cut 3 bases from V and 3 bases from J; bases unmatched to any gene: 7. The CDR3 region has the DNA TGTGCCAGCAGCTGGGGAGCGGGGGGGCCTACAGATACGCAGTATTTT. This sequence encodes CASSWGAGGPTDTQYF.

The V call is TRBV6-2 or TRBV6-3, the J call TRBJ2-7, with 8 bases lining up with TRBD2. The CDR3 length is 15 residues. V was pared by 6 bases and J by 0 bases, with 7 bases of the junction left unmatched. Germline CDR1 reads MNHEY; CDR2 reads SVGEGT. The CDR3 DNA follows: TGTGCCAGCAGCCACGGTAGCGGGGTCTCCTACGAGCAGTACTTC. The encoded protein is CASSHGSGVSYEQYF.

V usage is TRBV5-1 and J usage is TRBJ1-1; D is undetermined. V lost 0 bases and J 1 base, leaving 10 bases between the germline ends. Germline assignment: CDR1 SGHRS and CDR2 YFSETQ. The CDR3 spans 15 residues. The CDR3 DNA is TGCGCCAGCAGCTTGGCCTCTTACGGGAACACTGAAGCTTTCTTT. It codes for CASSLASYGNTEAFF.

CDR3 nucleotides: TGTGCCAGCAGCCTGGGTGGCAGAACTAATGAAAAACTGTTTTTT. It encodes CASSLGGRTNEKLFF. V gene TRBV7-8 combines with J gene TRBJ1-4; no firm D call. Germline CDR1 reads SGHVS; CDR2 reads FQNEAQ. This CDR3 comprises 15 residues. Trimming shortened V by 5 bases and J by 1 base, and 11 bases separated the two germline ends.

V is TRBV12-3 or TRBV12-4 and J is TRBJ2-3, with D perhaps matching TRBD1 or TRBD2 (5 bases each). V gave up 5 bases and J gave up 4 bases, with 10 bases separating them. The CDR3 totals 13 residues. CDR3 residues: CASSGAGPDTQYF. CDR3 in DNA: TGTGCCAGCAGTGGGGCGGGCCCAGATACGCAGTATTTT.

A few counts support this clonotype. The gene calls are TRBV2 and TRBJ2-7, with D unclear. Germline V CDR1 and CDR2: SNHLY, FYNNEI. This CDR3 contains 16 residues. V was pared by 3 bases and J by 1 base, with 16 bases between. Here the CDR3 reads CASSDRSPPLSYEQYF. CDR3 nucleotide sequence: TGTGCCAGCAGTGACCGGTCCCCACCCCTTTCCTACGAGCAGTACTTC.

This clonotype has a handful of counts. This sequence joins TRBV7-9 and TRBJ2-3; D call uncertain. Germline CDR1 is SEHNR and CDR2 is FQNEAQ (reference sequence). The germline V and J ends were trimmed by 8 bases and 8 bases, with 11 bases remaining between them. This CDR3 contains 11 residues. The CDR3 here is CASGGSSTQYF. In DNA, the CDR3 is TGTGCCAGCGGCGGAAGTAGTACGCAGTATTTT.